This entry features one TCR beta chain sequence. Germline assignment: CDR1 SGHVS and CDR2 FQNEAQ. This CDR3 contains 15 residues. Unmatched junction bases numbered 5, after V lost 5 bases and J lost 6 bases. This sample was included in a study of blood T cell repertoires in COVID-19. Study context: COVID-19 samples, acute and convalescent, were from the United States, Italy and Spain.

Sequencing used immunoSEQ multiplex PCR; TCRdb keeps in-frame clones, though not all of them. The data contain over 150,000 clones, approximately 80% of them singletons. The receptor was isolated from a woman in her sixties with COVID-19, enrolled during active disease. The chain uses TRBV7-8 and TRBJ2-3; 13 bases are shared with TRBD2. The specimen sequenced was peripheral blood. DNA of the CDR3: TGTGCCAGCAGCCAACTAGCGGGAGGGTGGGATACGCAGTATTTT. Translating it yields CASSQLAGGWDTQYF.